In its sample, the clone carrying this T cell receptor beta chain was seen a few times. As yet, its antigen is unknown. V lost 6 bases, J lost 2 bases, and 17 bases lay in between. The germline V gene has CDR1 MNHNS and CDR2 SASEGT. The CDR3 has 17 amino acids. This record belongs to a study of identical twins. General study points: Excess twin sharing in beta out-of-frame sequences was weaker. Shared out-of-frame alpha sequences (those common to twins) showed excess low generation probability.

Unique molecular identifiers were present on the cDNA, and a universal primer site came from template switching. TCRdb fed the 5' RACE reads into MiXCR, producing one record per CDR3 protein. The data contain a few hundred thousand distinct CDR3 sequences, roughly 8.7% of them seen just once; the ten biggest clones take up 2.5% to 3.5%. The same data also contributed to another study, on yellow fever vaccine responses in identical twins.

This clonotype was sampled from a young woman in good health. Material: CD8+ T cells sorted from blood. This chain joins TRBV6-1 and TRBJ2-6, with no clear D. DNA of the CDR3: TGTGCCAGCAGACCCCGGATGATCAGTGCTGGGGCCAACGTCCTGACTTTC. This codes for CASRPRMISAGANVLTF.